A selection of T cell receptor beta chains follows, all from one sample in a study of blood T cell dynamics during melanoma immunotherapy. This table comes from immunoSEQ multiplex PCR, and its TCRdb copy is limited to in-frame clones, with some not included. There are approximately 11,000 clones in the sample; 70% to 90% occur only once, and 15% to 20% lies in the top ten. The starting material was blood, obtained from a patient treated with checkpoint blockade. The receptors originated from a human donor with melanoma. The CDR3 runs from the conserved cysteine through the conserved F or W. A D gene is named only where the DNA matches it firmly. Only some rows state a clone size, as once, few, many or a class for expanded clones.

V gene,clone size,J gene,D gene,CDR3 DNA,CDR3 protein
TRBV6-5,NA,TRBJ2-2,NA,TGTGCCAGCAGTTACTCTGGAGGGTCGGGGACCGGGGAGCTGTTTTTT,CASSYSGGSGTGELFF
TRBV7-9,NA,TRBJ2-2,NA,TGTGCCAGCAGCTTTACCGGGGAGCTGTTTTTT,CASSFTGELFF
TRBV11-1,NA,TRBJ2-5,TRBD1,TGTGCCAGCAGCTTGGGCACGGGACAGGAAGAGACCCAGTACTTC,CASSLGTGQEETQYF
TRBV11-2,NA,TRBJ1-1,TRBD1,TGTGCCAGCAGCCCATGGGGACAGGTAGGAACTGAAGCTTTCTTT,CASSPWGQVGTEAFF
TRBV7-3,few,TRBJ1-2,NA,TGTGCCAGCAGCGTAGGACAGAACTATGGCTACACCTTC,CASSVGQNYGYTF
TRBV19,NA,TRBJ2-1,NA,TGTGCCAGTAGTAAGGAGAGACTCGTATACAATGAGCAGTTCTTC,CASSKERLVYNEQFF
TRBV29-1,NA,TRBJ2-2,TRBD1,TGCAGCGTTGGTTTACGACAGGGCGGGGAGCTGTTTTTT,CSVGLRQGGELFF
TRBV27,NA,TRBJ1-6,NA,TGTGCCAGCAGCTGGGGCCCGGGGGGCTGGAATTCACCCCTCCACTTT,CASSWGPGGWNSPLHF
TRBV11-2,NA,TRBJ1-2,NA,TGTGCCAGCAGCTTAGGGACGGGCTGGGCCTATGGCTACACCTTC,CASSLGTGWAYGYTF
TRBV19,NA,TRBJ2-1,TRBD2,TGTGCCAGTACCCGGACTAGCGGGGGAATCAATGAGCAGTTCTTC,CASTRTSGGINEQFF
TRBV7-3,once,TRBJ1-2,TRBD1,TGTGCCAGCAGCCCCGGGACAGGGATTTATGGCTACACCTTC,CASSPGTGIYGYTF
TRBV7-3,NA,TRBJ2-3,NA,TGTGCCAGCAGCCTCACGGGCGGTGGGGGCGGGAGCACAGATACGCAGTATTTT,CASSLTGGGGGSTDTQYF
TRBV19,NA,TRBJ1-5,NA,TGTGCCAGTAGTATGCAAGTCAATCAGCCCCAGCATTTT,CASSMQVNQPQHF
TRBV6-5,NA,TRBJ1-1,NA,TGTGCCAGCAGTTCTCAGAGAGAATTGAACACTGAAGCTTTCTTT,CASSSQRELNTEAFF